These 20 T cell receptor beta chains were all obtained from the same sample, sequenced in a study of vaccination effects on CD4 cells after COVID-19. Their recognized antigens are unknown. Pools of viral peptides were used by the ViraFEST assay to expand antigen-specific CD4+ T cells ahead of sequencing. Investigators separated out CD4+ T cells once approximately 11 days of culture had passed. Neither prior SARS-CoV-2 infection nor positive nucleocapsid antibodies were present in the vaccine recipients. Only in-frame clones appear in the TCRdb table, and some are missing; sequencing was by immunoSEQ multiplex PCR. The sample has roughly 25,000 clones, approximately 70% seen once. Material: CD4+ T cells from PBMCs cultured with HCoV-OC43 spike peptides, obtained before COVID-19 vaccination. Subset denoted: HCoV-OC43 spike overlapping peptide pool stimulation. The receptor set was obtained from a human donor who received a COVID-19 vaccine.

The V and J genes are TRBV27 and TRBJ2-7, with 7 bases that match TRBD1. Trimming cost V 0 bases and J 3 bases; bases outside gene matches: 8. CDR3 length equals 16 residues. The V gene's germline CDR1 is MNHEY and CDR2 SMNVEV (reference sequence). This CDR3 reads CASSLSGLPGGYEQYF. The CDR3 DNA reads TGTGCCAGCAGTTTATCGGGTCTCCCAGGGGGCTACGAGCAGTACTTC.

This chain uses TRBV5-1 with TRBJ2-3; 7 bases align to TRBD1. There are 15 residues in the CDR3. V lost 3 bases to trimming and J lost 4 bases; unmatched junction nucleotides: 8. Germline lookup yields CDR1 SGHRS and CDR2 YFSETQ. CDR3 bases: TGCGCCAGCAGCTGGGACAGCCCTTTTGCAGATACGCAGTATTTT. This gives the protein CASSWDSPFADTQYF. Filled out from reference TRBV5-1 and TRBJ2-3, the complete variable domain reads KAGVTQTPRYLIKTRGQQVTLSCSPISGHRSVSWYQQTPGQGLQFLFEYFSETQRNKGNFPGRFSGRQFSNSRSEMNVSTLELGDSALYLCASSWDSPFADTQYFGPGTRLTVL.

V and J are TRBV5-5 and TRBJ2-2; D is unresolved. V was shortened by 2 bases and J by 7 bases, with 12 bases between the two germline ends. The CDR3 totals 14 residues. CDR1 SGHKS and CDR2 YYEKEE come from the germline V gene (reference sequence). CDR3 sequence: CASSFPSGFGELFF. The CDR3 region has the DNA TGTGCCAGCAGCTTTCCTTCCGGGTTCGGGGAGCTGTTTTTT. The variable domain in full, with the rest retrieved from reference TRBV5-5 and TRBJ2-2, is DAGVTQSPTHLIKTRGQQVTLRCSPISGHKSVSWYQQVLGQGPQFIFQYYEKEERGRGNFPDRFSARQFPNYSSELNVNALLLGDSALYLCASSFPSGFGELFFGEGSRLTVL.

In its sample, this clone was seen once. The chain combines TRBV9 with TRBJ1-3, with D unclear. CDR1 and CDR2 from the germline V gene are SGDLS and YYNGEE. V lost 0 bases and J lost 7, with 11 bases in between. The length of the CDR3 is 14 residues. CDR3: CASSVGPPGNTIYF. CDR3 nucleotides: TGTGCCAGCAGCGTAGGTCCACCGGGGAACACCATATATTTT.

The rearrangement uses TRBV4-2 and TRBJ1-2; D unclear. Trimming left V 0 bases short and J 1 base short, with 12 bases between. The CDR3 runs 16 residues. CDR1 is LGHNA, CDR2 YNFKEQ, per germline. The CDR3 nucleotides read TGTGCCAGCAGCCAAGAGCACAGTCGAAATAACTATGGCTACACCTTC. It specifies CASSQEHSRNNYGYTF.

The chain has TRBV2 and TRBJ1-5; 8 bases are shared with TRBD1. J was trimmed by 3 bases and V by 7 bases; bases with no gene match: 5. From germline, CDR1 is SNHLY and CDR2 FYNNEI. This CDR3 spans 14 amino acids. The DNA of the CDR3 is TGTGCCAGCACCACAGGGGGGGCCAATCAGCCCCAGCATTTT. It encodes CASTTGGANQPQHF.

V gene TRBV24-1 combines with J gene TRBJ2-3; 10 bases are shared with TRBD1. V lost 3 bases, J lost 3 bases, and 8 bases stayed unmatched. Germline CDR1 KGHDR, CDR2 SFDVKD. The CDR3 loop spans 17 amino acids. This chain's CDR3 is CATSDTPGQGMTDTQYF. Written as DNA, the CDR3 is TGTGCCACCAGTGATACTCCGGGACAGGGGATGACAGATACGCAGTATTTT.

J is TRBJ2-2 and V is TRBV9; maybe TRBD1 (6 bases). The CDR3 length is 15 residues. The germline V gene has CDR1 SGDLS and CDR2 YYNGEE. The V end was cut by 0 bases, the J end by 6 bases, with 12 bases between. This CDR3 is CASSVVGRGSGELFF. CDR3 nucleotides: TGTGCCAGCAGCGTAGTCGGAAGGGGGTCCGGGGAGCTGTTTTTT. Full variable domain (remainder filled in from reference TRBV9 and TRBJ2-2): DSGVTQTPKHLITATGQRVTLRCSPRSGDLSVYWYQQSLDQGLQFLIQYYNGEERAKGNILERFSAQQFPDLHSELNLSSLELGDSALYFCASSVVGRGSGELFFGEGSRLTVL.

The CDR3 reads CASTARQGTLGSPLHF. The CDR3 nucleotides read TGTGCCAGCACCGCCCGACAGGGGACGTTGGGTTCACCCCTCCACTTT. V usage is TRBV6-6 and J usage is TRBJ1-6, with TRBD1 matching 8 bases. Germline V gives CDR1 MNHNY, CDR2 SVGAGI (reference sequence). The CDR3 runs 16 residues. Trimming removed 7 bases from V and 9 bases from J; junction bases left unmatched: 14.

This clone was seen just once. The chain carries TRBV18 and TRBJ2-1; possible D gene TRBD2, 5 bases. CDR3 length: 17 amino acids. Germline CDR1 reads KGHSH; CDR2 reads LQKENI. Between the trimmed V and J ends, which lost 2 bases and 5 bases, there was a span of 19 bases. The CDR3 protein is CASSPRLTRGGNNEQFF. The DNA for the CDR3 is TGTGCCAGCTCACCAAGGCTTACTAGAGGCGGAAACAATGAGCAGTTCTTC. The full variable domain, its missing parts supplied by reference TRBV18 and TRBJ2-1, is NAGVMQNPRHLVRRRGQEARLRCSPMKGHSHVYWYRQLPEEGLKFMVYLQKENIIDESGMPKERFSAEFPKEGPSILRIQQVVRGDSAAYFCASSPRLTRGGNNEQFFGPGTRLTVL.

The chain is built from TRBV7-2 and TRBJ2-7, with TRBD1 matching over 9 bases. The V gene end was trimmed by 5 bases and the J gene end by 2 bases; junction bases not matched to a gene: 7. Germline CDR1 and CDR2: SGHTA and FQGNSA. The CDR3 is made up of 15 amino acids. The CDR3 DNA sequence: TGTGCCAGCAGCCAGCCCACAGGGGGCACCTACGAGCAGTACTTC. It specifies CASSQPTGGTYEQYF.

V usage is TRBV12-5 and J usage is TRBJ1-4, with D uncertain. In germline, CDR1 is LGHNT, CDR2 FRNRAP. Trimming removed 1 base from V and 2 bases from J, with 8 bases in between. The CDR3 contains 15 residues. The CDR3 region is CASGLGSSTNEKLFF. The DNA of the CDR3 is TGTGCTAGTGGTTTGGGGTCCTCTACTAATGAAAAACTGTTTTTT.

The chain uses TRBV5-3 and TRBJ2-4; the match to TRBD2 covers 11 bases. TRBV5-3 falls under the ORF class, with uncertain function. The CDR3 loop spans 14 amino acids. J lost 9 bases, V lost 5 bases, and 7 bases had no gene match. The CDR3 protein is CARSGRLAGPIQYF. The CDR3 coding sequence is TGTGCCAGAAGTGGTAGACTAGCGGGGCCCATTCAGTACTTC.

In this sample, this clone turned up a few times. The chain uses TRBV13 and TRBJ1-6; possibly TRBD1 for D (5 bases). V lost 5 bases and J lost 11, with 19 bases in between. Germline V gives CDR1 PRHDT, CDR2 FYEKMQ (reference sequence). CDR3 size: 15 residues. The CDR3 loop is CASSPRTGAVTPLHF. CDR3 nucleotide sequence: TGTGCCAGCAGCCCAAGGACTGGGGCGGTGACACCCCTCCACTTT.

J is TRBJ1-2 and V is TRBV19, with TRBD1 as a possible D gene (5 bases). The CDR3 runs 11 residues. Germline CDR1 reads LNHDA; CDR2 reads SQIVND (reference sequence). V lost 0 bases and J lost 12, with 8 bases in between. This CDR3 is CASSIEGTHTF. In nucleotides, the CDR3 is TGTGCCAGTAGTATAGAGGGGACGCACACCTTC. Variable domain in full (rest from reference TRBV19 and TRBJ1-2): DGGITQSPKYLFRKEGQNVTLSCEQNLNHDAMYWYRQDPGQGLRLIYYSQIVNDFQKGDIAEGYSVSREKKESFPLTVTSAQKNPTAFYLCASSIEGTHTFGSGTRLTVV.

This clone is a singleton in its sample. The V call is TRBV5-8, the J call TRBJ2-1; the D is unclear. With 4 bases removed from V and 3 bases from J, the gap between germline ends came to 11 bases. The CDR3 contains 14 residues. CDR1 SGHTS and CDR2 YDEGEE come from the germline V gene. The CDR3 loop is CASSPNGVYNEQFF. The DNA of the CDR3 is TGTGCCAGCAGCCCTAACGGCGTCTACAATGAGCAGTTCTTC.

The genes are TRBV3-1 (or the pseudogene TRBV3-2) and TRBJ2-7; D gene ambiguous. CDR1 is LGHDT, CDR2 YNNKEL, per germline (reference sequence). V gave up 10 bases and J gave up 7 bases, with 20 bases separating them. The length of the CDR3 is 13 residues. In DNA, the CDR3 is TGTGCCACGGGCCAAAGCAATGTGGGGGAGCAGTACTTC. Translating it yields CATGQSNVGEQYF.

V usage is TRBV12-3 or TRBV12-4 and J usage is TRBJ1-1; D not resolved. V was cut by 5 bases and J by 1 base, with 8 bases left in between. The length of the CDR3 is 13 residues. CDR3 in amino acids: CASSVTQNTEAFF. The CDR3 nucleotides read TGTGCCAGCAGTGTCACACAGAACACTGAAGCTTTCTTT.

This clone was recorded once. The DNA for the CDR3 is TGTGCCAGCAGTTTCGACAGGGGTAACTATGGCTACACCTTC. This sequence encodes CASSFDRGNYGYTF. V usage is TRBV6-5 and J usage is TRBJ1-2; TRBD1 agrees at 8 bases. The CDR3 runs 14 residues. J gave up 1 base and V 4 bases, and 2 bases lay outside the gene matches. Germline V gives CDR1 MNHEY, CDR2 SVGAGI.

The CDR3 here is CASSERLAGDKFF. CDR3 bases: TGTGCCAGCAGCGAACGACTAGCGGGAGATAAGTTCTTC. This sequence joins TRBV11-2 and TRBJ2-1; 12 bases map to TRBD2. The CDR3 consists of 13 residues. The V and J ends lost 5 bases and 14 bases, in that order; junction bases with no gene match: 7. Germline assignment: CDR1 SGHAT and CDR2 FQNNGV.